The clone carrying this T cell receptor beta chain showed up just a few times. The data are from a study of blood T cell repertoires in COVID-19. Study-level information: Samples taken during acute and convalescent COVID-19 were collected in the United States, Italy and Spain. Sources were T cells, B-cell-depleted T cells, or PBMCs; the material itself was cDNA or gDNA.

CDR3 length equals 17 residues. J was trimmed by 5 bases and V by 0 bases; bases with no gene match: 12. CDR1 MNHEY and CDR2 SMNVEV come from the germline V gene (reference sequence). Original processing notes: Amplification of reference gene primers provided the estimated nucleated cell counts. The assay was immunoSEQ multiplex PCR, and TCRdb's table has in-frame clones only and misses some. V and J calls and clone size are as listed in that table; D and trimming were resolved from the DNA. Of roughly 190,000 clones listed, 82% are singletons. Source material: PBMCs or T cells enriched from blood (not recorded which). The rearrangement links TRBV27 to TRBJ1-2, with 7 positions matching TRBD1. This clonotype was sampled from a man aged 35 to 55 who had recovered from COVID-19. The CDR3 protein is CASSLSWGRGRVYGYTF. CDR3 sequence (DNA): TGTGCCAGCAGTTTATCGTGGGGTAGGGGGCGAGTTTATGGCTACACCTTC.